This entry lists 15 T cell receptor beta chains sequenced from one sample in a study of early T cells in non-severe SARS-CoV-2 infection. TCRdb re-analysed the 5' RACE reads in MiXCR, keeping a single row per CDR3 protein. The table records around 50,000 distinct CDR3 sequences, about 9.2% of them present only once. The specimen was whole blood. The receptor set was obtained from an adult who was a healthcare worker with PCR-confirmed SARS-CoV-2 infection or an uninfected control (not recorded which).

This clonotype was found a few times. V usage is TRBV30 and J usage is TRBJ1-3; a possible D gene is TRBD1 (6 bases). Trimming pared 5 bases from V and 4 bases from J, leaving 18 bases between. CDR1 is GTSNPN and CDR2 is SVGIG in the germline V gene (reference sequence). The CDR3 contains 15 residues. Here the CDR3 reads CAWQLNRVIGNTIYF. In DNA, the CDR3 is TGTGCCTGGCAACTTAACAGGGTAATCGGAAACACCATATATTTT.

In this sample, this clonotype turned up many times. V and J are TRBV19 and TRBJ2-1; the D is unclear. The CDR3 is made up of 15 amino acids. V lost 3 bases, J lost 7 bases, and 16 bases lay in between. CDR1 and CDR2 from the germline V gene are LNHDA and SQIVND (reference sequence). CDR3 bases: TGTGCCAGTAGTATTTTCGGCGGTCCTGGGAATGAGCAGTTCTTC. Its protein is CASSIFGGPGNEQFF.

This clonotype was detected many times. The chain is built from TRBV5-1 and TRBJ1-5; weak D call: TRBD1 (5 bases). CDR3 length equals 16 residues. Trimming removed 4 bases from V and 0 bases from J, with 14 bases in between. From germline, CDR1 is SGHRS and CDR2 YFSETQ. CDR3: CASSPEQVNSNQPQHF. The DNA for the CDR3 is TGCGCCAGCAGCCCGGAACAGGTAAATAGCAATCAGCCCCAGCATTTT. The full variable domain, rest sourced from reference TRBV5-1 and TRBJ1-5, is KAGVTQTPRYLIKTRGQQVTLSCSPISGHRSVSWYQQTPGQGLQFLFEYFSETQRNKGNFPGRFSGRQFSNSRSEMNVSTLELGDSALYLCASSPEQVNSNQPQHFGDGTRLSIL.

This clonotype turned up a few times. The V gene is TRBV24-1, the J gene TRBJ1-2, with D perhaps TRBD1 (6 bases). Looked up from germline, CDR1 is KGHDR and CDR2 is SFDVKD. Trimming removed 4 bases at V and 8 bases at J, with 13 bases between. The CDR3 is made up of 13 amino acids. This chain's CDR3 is CATSELQGGGYTF. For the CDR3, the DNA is TGTGCCACCAGTGAACTACAGGGAGGCGGCTACACCTTC.

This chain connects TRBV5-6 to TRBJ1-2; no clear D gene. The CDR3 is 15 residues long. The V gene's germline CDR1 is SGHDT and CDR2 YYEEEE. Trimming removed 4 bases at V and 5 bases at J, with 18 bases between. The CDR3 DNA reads TGTGCCAGCAGCGATAGACGGCCGAATTTGTATGGCTACACCTTC. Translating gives CASSDRRPNLYGYTF.

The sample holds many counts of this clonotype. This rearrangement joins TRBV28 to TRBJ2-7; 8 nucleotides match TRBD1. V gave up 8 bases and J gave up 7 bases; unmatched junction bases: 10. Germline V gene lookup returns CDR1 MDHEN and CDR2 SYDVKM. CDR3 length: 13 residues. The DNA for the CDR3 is TGTGCCAGCCTACGGCAGGGGGCGTTTGAGCAGTACTTC. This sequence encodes CASLRQGAFEQYF.

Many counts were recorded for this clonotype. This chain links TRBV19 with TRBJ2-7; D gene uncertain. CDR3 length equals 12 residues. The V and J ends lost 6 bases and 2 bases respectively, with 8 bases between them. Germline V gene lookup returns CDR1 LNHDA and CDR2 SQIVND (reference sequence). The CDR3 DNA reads TGTGCCAGTAGCTCAGGAGCCTACGAGCAGTACTTC. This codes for CASSSGAYEQYF.

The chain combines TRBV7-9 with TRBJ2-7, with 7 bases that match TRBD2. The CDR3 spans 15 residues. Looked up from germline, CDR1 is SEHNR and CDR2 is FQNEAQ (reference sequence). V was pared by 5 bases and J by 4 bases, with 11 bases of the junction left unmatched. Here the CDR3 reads CASSPRAAGSYEQYF. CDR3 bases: TGTGCCAGCAGCCCCCGGGCAGCGGGAAGTTACGAGCAGTACTTC. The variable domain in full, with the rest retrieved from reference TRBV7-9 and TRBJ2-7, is DTGVSQNPRHKITKRGQNVTFRCDPISEHNRLYWYRQTLGQGPEFLTYFQNEAQLEKSRLLSDRFSAERPKGSFSTLEIQRTEQGDSAMYLCASSPRAAGSYEQYFGPGTRLTVT.

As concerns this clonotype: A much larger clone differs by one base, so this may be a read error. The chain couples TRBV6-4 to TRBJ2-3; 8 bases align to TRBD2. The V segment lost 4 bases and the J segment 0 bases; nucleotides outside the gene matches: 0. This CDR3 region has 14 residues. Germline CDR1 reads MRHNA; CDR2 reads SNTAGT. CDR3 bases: TGTGCCAGCAGTGCTAGCGGGAGCACAGATACGCAGTATTTT. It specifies CASSASGSTDTQYF.

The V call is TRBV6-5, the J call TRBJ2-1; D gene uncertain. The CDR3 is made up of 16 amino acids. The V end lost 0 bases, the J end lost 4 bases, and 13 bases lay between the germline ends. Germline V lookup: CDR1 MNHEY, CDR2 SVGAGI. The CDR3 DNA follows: TGTGCCAGCAGTTACTCGAAGATTTTGGCGTACAATGAGCAGTTCTTC. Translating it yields CASSYSKILAYNEQFF.

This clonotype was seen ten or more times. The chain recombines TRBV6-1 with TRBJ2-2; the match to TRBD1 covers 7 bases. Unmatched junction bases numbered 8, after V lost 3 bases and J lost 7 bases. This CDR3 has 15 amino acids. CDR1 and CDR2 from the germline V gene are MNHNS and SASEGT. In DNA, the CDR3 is TGTGCCAGCAGTGAGCTAGAGGGGGCAGGCGGGGAGCTGTTTTTT. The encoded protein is CASSELEGAGGELFF.

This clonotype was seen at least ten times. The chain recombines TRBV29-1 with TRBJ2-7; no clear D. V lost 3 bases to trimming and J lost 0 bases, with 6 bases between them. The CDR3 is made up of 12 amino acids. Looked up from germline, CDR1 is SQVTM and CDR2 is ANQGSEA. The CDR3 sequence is CSVEEPSYEQYF. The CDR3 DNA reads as TGCAGCGTTGAGGAACCCTCCTACGAGCAGTACTTC.

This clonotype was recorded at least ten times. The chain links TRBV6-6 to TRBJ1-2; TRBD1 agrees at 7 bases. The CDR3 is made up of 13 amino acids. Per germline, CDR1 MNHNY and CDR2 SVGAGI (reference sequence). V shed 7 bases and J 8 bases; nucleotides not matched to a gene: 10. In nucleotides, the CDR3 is TGTGCCAGCACCGTGGGACAGCCCCTAGGCTACACCTTC. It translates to CASTVGQPLGYTF.

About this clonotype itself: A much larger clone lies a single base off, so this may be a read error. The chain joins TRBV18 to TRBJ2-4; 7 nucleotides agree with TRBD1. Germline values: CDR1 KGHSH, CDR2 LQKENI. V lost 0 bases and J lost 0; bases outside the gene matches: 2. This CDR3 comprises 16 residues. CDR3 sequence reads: CASSPPRGLAKNIQYF. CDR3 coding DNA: TGTGCCAGCTCACCACCGAGGGGGCTAGCCAAAAACATTCAGTACTTC.

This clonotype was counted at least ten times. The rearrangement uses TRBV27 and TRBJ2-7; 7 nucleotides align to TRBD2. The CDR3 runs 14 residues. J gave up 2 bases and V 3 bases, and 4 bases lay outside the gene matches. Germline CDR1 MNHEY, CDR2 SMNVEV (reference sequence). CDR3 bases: TGTGCCAGCAGTTTGGGAGGGAACCCCTACGAGCAGTACTTC. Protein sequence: CASSLGGNPYEQYF.